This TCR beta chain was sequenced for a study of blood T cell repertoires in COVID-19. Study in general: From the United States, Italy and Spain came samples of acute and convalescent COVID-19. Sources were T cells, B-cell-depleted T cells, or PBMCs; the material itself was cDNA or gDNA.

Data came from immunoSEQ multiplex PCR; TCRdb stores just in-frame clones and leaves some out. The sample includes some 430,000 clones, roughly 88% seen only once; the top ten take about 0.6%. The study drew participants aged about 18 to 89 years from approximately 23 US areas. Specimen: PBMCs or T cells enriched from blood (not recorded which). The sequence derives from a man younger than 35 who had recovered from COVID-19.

In nucleotides, the CDR3 is TGTGCCAGCAGTTCAGGGTACTCCTATGGCTACACCTTC. This translates into CASSSGYSYGYTF. The rearrangement joins TRBV28 to TRBJ1-2; a weak D match, TRBD1 (5 bases). Germline V gene sequence: CDR1 MDHEN, CDR2 SYDVKM. V was trimmed by 4 bases and J by 4 bases, leaving 10 bases between them. CDR3 size: 13 residues.